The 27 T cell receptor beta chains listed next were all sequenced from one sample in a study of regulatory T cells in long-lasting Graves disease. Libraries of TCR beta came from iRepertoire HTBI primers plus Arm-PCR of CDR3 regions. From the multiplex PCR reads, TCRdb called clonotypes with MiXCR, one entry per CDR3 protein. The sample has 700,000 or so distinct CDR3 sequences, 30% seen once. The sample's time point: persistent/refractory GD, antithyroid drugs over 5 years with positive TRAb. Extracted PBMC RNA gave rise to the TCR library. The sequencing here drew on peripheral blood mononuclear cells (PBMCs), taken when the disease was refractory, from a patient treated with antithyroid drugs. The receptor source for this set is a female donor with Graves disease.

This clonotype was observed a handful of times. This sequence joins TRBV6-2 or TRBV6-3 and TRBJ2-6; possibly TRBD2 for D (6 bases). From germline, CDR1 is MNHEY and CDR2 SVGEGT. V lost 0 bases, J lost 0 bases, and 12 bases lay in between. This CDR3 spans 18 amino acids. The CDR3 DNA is TGTGCCAGCAGTTACTCGGCGGGGCGCCACTCTGGGGCCAACGTCCTGACTTTC. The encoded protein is CASSYSAGRHSGANVLTF.

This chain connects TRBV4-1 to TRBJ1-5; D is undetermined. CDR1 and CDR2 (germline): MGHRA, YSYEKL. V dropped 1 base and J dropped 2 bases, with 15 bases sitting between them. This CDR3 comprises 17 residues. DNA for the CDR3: TGCGCCAGCAGCCAAGGCGTTGGGGAAGAGGGCAATCAGCCCCAGCATTTT. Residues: CASSQGVGEEGNQPQHF.

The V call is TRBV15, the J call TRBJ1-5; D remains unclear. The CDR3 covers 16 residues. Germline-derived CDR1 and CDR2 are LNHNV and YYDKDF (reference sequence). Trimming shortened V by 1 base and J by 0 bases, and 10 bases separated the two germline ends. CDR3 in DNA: TGTGCCACCAGCAGAGGGACGGTTGATAGCAATCAGCCCCAGCATTTT. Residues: CATSRGTVDSNQPQHF.

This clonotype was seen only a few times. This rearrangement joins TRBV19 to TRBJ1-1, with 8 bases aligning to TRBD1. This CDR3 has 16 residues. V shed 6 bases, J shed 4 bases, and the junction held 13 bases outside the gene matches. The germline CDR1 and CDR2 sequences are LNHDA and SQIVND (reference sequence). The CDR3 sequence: CASSPRTGQPGTEAFF. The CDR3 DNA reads TGTGCCAGTAGCCCCCGGACAGGGCAGCCTGGCACTGAAGCTTTCTTT.

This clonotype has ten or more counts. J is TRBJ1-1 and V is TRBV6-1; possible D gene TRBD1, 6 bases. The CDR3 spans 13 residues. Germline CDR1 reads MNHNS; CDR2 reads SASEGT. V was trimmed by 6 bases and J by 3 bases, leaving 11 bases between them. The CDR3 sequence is CASRRGRDTEAFF. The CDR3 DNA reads TGTGCCAGCAGAAGGGGGAGGGACACTGAAGCTTTCTTT.

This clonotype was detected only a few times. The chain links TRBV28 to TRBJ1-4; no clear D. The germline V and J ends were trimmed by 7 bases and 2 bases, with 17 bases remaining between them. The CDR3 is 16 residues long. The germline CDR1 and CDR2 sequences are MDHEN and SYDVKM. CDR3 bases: TGTGCCAGCAAGAAAACAGCAGATTTTACTAATGAAAAACTGTTTTTT. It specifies CASKKTADFTNEKLFF.

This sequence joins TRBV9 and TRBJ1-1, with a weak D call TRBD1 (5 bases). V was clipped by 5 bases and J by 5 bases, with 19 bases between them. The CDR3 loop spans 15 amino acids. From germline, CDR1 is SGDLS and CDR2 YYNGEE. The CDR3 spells CASRLDSNGMTEAFF. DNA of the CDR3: TGTGCCAGCAGATTAGACAGTAATGGGATGACTGAAGCTTTCTTT.

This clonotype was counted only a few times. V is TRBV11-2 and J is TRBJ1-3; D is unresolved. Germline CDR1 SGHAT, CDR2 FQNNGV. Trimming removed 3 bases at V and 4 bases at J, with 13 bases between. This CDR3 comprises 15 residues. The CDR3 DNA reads TGTGCCAGCAGCTTCTCTGGGTTCGGCGGAAACACCATATATTTT. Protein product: CASSFSGFGGNTIYF.

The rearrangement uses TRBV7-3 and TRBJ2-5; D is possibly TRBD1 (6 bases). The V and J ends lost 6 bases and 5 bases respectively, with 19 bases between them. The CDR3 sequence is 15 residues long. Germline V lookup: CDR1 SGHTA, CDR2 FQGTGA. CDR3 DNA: TGTGCCAGCAGTCCTACGAGGACAGTGGAGGAGACCCAGTACTTC. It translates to CASSPTRTVEETQYF.

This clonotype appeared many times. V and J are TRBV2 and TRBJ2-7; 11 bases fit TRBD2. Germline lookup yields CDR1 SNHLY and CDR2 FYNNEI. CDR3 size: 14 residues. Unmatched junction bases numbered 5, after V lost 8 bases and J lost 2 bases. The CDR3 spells CASPLAGETYEQYF. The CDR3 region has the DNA TGTGCCAGCCCACTAGCGGGAGAAACCTACGAGCAGTACTTC.

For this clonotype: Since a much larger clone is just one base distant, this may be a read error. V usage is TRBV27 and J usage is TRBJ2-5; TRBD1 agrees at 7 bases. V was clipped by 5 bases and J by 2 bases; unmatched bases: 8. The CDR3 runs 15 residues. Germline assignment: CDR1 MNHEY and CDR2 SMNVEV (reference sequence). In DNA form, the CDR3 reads TGTGCCAGCAGTGGCGACGGGACAGTTCAAGAGACCCAGTACTTC. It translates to CASSGDGTVQETQYF.

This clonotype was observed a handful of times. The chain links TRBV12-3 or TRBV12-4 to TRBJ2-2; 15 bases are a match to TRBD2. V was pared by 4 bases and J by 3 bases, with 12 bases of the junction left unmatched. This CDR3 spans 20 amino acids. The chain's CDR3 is CASSSSPGTSGRLHTGELFF. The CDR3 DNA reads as TGTGCCAGCAGTTCCAGTCCCGGGACTAGCGGGAGGTTACACACCGGGGAGCTGTTTTTT.

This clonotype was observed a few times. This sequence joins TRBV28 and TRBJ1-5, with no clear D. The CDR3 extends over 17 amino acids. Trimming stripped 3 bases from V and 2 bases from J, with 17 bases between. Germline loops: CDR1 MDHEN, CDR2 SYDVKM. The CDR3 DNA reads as TGTGCCAGCAGTTTCCCCCGCGCAAAGGGCCGCAATCAGCCCCAGCATTTT. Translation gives CASSFPRAKGRNQPQHF. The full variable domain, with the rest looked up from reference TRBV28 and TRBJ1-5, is DVKVTQSSRYLVKRTGEKVFLECVQDMDHENMFWYRQDPGLGLRLIYFSYDVKMKEKGDIPEGYSVSREKKERFSLILESASTNQTSMYLCASSFPRAKGRNQPQHFGDGTRLSIL.

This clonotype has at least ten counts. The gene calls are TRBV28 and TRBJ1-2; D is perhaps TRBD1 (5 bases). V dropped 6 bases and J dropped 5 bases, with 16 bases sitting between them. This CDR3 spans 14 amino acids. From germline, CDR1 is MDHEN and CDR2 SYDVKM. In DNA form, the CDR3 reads TGTGCCAGCAGCAGGACAAGGAACGAATATGGCTACACCTTC. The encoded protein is CASSRTRNEYGYTF.

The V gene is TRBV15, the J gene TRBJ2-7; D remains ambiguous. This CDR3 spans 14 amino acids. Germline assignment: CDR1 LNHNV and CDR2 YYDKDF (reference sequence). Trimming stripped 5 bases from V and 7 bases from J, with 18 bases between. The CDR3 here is CATSPRVWSTEQYF. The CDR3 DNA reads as TGTGCCACCAGCCCCCGGGTCTGGAGCACGGAGCAGTACTTC.

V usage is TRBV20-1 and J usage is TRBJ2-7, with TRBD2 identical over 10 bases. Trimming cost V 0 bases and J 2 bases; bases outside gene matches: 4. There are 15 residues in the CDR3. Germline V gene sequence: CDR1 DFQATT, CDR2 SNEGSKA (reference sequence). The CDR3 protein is CSARDPLAGAYEQYF. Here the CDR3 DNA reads TGCAGTGCTAGAGATCCCCTAGCGGGAGCCTACGAGCAGTACTTC.

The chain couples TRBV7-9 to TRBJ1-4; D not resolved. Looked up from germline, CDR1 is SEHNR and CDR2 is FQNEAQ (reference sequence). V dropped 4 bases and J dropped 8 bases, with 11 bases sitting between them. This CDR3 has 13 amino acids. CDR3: CASSYLPREKLFF. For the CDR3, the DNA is TGTGCCAGCAGCTACCTCCCTCGAGAAAAACTGTTTTTT.

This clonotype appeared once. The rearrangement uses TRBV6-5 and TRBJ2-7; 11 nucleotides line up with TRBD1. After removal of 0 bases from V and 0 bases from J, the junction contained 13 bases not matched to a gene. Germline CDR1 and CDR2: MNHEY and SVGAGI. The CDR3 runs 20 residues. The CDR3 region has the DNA TGTGCCAGCAGTTACTCTCGGGCCGGACAGGGGGCGCAGGACTCCTACGAGCAGTACTTC. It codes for CASSYSRAGQGAQDSYEQYF.

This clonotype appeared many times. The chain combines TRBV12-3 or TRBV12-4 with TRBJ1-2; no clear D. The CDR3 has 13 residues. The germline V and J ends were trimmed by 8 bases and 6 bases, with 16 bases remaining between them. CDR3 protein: CASDGLGLHGYTF. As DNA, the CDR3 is TGTGCCAGCGACGGGTTAGGACTGCATGGCTACACCTTC.

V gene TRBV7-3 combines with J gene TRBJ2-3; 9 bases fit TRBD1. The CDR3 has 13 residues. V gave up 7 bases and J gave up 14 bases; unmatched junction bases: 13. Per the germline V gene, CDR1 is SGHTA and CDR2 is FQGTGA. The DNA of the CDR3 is TGTGCCAGCACCACCGCACAGGGGGCCCCTGGGTATTTT. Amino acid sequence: CASTTAQGAPGYF.

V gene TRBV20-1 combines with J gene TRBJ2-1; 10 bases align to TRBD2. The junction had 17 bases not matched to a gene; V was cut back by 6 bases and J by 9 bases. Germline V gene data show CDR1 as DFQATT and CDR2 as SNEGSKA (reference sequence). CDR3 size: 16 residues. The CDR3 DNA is TGCAGTGCCGGAGGTAGCGGGAGGATAAGATTTGGTGAGCAGTTCTTC. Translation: CSAGGSGRIRFGEQFF.

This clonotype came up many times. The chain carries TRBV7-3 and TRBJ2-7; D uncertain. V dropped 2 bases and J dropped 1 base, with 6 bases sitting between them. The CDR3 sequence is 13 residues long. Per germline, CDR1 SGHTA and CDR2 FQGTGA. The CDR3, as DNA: TGTGCCAGCAGCTTACTTCATTCCTACGAGCAGTACTTC. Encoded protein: CASSLLHSYEQYF.

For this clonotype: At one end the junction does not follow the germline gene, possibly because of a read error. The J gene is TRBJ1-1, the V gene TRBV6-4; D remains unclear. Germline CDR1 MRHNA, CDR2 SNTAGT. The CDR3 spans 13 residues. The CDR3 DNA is TGTGCCAGCAGTTACTCCCCGACCCGGTTGGCTTTCTTT. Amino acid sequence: CASSYSPTRLAFF.

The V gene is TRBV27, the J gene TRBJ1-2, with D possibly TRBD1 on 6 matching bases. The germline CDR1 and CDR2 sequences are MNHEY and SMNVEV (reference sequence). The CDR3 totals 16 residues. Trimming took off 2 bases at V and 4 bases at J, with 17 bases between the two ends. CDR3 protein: CASSLNGRGSGYGYTF. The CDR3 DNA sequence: TGTGCCAGCAGTTTAAATGGCAGGGGTTCCGGCTATGGCTACACCTTC.

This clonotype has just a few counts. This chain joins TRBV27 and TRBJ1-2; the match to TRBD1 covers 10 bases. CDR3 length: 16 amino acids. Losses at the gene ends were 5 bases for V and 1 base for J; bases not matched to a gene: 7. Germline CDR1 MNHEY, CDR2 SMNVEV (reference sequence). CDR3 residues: CASSRGTGAFNYGYTF. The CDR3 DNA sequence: TGTGCCAGCAGTAGGGGGACAGGGGCGTTTAACTATGGCTACACCTTC.

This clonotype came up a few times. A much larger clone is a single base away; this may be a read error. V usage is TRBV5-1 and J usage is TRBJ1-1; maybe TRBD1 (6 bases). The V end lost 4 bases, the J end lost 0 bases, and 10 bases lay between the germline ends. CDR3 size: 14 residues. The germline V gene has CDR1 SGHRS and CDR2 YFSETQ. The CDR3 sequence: CASSIRDMNTEAFF. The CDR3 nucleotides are TGCGCCAGCAGCATCCGGGACATGAACACTGAAGCTTTCTTT.

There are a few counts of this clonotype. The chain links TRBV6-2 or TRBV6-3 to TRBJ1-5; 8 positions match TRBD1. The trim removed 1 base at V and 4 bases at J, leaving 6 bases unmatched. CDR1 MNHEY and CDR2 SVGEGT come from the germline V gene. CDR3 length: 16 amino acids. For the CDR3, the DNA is TGTGCCAGCAGTTACTTGGACAGGGAGTCTAATCAGCCCCAGCATTTT. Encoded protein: CASSYLDRESNQPQHF.